What follows describes a single T cell receptor beta chain. The record originates from a study of blood T cell repertoires in COVID-19. Study-wide context: Nucleic acid was either cDNA or gDNA, and it came from T cells, B-cell-depleted T cells, or PBMCs.

Authors' processing steps: Using reference gene primer amplification, nucleated cell counts were estimated. Method: immunoSEQ multiplex PCR; TCRdb's copy keeps in-frame clones and lacks some. The V and J calls and clone size are taken from that table; D and trimming were inferred from the DNA. The sample contains over 400,000 clones, less than 90% of which appear only once. In terms of age and location, participants ranged from roughly 18 to 90 years and lived in about two dozen US areas. What the recovered Cohort 3 donors had was two negative PCRs, clearance, or symptom resolution. The length of the CDR3 is 15 residues. From germline, CDR1 is SGHTA and CDR2 FQGNSA. The V gene lost 6 bases and the J gene lost 4 bases, with 16 bases spanning the gap.

This chain links TRBV7-2 with TRBJ1-5, with a weak D call TRBD1 (6 bases). The source material was PBMCs or T cells enriched from blood (not recorded which). The clonotype was recovered from a woman aged 60-75 years who had recovered from COVID-19. DNA of the CDR3: TGTGCCAGCAGTACCGGGACAATAAGAAATCAGCCCCAGCATTTT. Its translation is CASSTGTIRNQPQHF.